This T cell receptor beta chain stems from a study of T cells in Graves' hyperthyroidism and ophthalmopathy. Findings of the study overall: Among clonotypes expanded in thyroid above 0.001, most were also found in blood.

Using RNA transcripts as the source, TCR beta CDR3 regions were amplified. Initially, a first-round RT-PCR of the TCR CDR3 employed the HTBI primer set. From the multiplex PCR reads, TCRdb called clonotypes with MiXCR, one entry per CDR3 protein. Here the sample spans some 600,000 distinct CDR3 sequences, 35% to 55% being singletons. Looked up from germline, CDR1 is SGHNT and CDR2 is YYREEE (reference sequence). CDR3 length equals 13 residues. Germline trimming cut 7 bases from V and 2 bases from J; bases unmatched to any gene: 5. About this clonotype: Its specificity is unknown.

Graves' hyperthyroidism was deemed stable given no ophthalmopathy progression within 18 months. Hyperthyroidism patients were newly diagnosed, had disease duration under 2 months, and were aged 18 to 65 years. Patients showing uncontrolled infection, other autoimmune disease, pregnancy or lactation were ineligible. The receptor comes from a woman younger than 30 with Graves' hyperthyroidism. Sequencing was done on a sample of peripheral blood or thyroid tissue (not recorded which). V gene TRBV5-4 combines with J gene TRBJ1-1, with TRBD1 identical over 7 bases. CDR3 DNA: TGTGCCAGCGGCAACAGGGGAAACACTGAAGCTTTCTTT. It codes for CASGNRGNTEAFF.